This T cell receptor beta chain came from a study of blood T cell repertoires in COVID-19. Study summary: The origin of the acute and convalescent COVID-19 samples was the United States, Italy and Spain. T cells, B-cell-depleted T cells, or PBMCs provided the cDNA or gDNA that served as material.

The CDR3 runs to 12 residues. V lost 1 base to trimming and J lost 8 bases, with 8 bases between them. Authors' methods: Reference gene primers were amplified, and this amplification served to estimate nucleated cell counts. The repertoire was sequenced with immunoSEQ multiplex PCR; TCRdb's copy has only in-frame clones and lacks some. V, J and clone size are those of that table, while D and trimming were read from the DNA. The sample includes tens of thousands of clones, just under 85% of them seen just once. Sequencing input: peripheral blood. The V gene is TRBV12-3 or TRBV12-4, the J gene TRBJ1-2; tentatively, D is TRBD1 (5 bases). The receptor was derived from a man aged 65 to 79 with acute or convalescent COVID-19. CDR3 loop: CASSLGQWGYTF. Here the CDR3 DNA reads TGTGCCAGCAGTTTAGGACAGTGGGGCTACACCTTC.